This record concerns one T cell receptor (beta chain) sequence. Its antigen is not identified. These data originate in a study of vaccination effects on CD4 cells after COVID-19. Study summary: Two-dose vaccination with either BNT162b2 or mRNA-1273 was given to the participants.

Before sequencing took place, the ViraFEST assay used viral peptide pools to expand antigen-specific CD4+ T cells. The culture ran for about 11 days, and then CD4+ T cells were isolated. Study results and limitations: Pronounced clonal contraction occurred in clones induced by infection and by vaccine late after vaccination.

Germline assignment: CDR1 MNHEY and CDR2 SVGAGI. The CDR3 has 14 amino acids. V was pared by 6 bases and J by 0 bases, with 3 bases of the junction left unmatched. The assay was immunoSEQ multiplex PCR, and TCRdb's table has in-frame clones only and misses some. The sample has more than 50,000 clones, 81% seen once. The clonotype was recovered from a human donor who received a COVID-19 vaccine. The sequenced sample was CD4+ T cells from PBMCs cultured with HCoV-229E spike peptides, obtained before COVID-19 vaccination. The gene calls are TRBV6-5 and TRBJ2-3; 7 bases match TRBD1. CDR3 coding DNA: TGTGCCAGCAGAAGGACAGGCAGCACAGATACGCAGTATTTT. Its protein is CASRRTGSTDTQYF.